One T cell receptor beta chain is described in this entry. Its antigen is still unknown. No base-level quality is on record; no much larger clone is a single base apart. The data are from a study of a mutant IDH1 vaccine in newly diagnosed glioma (dated by TCRdb to the early 2020s). Turning to the overall study: Vaccination was initiated 4-6 weeks after radiotherapy alone, or concurrently with temozolomide cycles in the chemotherapy-containing groups. The week-35 safety follow-up was designated visit V12, and the week-47 end of study was designated visit V13. Peripheral blood was drawn at six visits: V03 (baseline), V05, V07, V10, V12 and V13. For exploratory analyses, longitudinal TCRB deep sequencing was carried out in approximately 25 treated patients wherever samples were available. Prior to enrollment, standard therapy consisting of radiotherapy alone, temozolomide alone, or radiochemotherapy with temozolomide had been administered to patients, with the combination being received by most patients. The approximately 32 treated patients were approximately 60% male and roughly 40% female, with a mean age of approximately 40 years.

From the cysteine up to the phenylalanine, the CDR3 has a length of 14 residues. The DNA shown is the 42-base CDR3, in frame from base 1. The V end loses 2 bases and the J end loses 4 bases, and a stretch of 11 bases separates them. From the germline V gene, CDR1 is SGHVS and CDR2 is FNYEAQ. The time point label on this specimen signifies: week 35, safety follow-up. Each vaccine dose was 300 ug of a 20-mer mutant IDH1 peptide in Montanide, given subcutaneously with topical imiquimod. Eight vaccinations were administered to patients in weeks 1, 3, 5, 7, 11, 15, 19 and 23, corresponding to visits V03 through V10. Donors had newly diagnosed WHO grade 3 or 4 IDH1-mutant astrocytomas with loss of nuclear ATRX. The samples were drawn from NOA16, a multicentre, single-arm, open-label phase I trial in Germany that tested a mutant IDH1 peptide vaccine in humans for the first time. The DNeasy Blood and Tissue Kit was used to extract genomic DNA from EDTA blood for TCRB sequencing.

The paper's findings and limits, for the study overall: Vaccine-induced immune responses across multiple MHC alleles were detected in 90% to 95% of patients. It was noted by the authors that analyses of patient blood samples could not be reproduced owing to sample limitations. Pseudoprogression appeared unrelated to alterations in the top peripheral T cell clonotypes detected by TCRB sequencing. Availability determined which PBMC samples were chosen for TCRB deep sequencing.

Library preparation employed the immunoSEQ multiplex PCR assay. Rearranged TCR beta chain sequences were amplified using the hsTCRB Kit according to the manufacturer's protocol. Sequencing of TCRB libraries was carried out on an Illumina MiSeq. The authors' pipeline ran thus. Demultiplexing, trimming and gene mapping were performed with the kit vendor's proprietary platform. TCRdb holds this immuneACCESS table with in-frame rearrangements only. Some clones are missing; in checked studies, unresolved V genes explain under half, and the rest has no known cause. V and J calls plus clone size are reproduced from that table; the DNA served to infer D and trimming. The sample contains over 45,000 clones, 92% of them found a single time. The top ten clones comprise about 2.1% of the sample.

The sequencing here drew on PBMCs, taken from a glioma patient whose treatment included an IDH1 peptide vaccine. The rearrangement joined TRBV7-6 to TRBJ1-1; no D gene can be assigned with confidence. This TCR was sampled from a man aged 45 to 65 with glioma. The DNA is TGTGCCAGCAGCTTAAATGGAGTCGGCACTGAAGCTTTCTTT. Its product reads: CASSLNGVGTEAFF.